Following are 2 T cell receptor beta chains from one sample sequenced in a study of post-analysis software for immune sequencing data. These TCRs are of unknown antigen specificity. The library was made from cDNA and included unique molecular identifiers. One entry per CDR3 protein, called by TCRdb with MiXCR from the PCR reads. The data contain over 700,000 distinct CDR3 sequences, around 27% of them singletons. Study outcomes and limitations: In patients, five or six TRBV segments were more frequent than in controls, with TRBV5-6, TRBV5-1 and TRBV20-1 among them.

Sequences were obtained from blood. The receptors here all came from a girl aged 5 to 17 with multiple sclerosis.

This clonotype showed up just a few times. V is TRBV5-1 and J is TRBJ2-5; D ambiguous. The J call may be mistaken, given a closer DNA end match to TRBJ2-7. Germline V gene data show CDR1 as SGHRS and CDR2 as YFSETQ. The CDR3 runs to 13 residues. CDR3 in amino acids: CASSLDGNNEQYF. The DNA of the CDR3 is TGCGCCAGCAGCTTGGACGGAAACAACGAGCAGTACTTC.

This sequence joins TRBV6-6 and TRBJ1-2; 8 positions agree with TRBD1. The V segment lost 3 bases and the J segment 4 bases; nucleotides outside the gene matches: 4. The length of the CDR3 is 14 residues. Germline V gene lookup returns CDR1 MNHNY and CDR2 SVGAGI (reference sequence). Written as DNA, the CDR3 is TGTGCCAGCAGTTATCGGGACAGGCCCTATGGCTACACCTTC. It yields the protein CASSYRDRPYGYTF.